A single sample gave rise to the 3 T cell receptor beta chains below, sequenced in a study of shared clonotypes between healthy human individuals. The table came from immunoSEQ multiplex PCR; TCRdb's copy has only in-frame clones and leaves some out. The sample has approximately 2.5 million clones, approximately 92% seen once. Input material: naive CD4+ T cells sorted from blood. This sample's subset: CD45RA+ positively selected. The receptors come from a man younger than 35 in good health.

This chain uses TRBV30 with TRBJ2-7, with 7 bases matching TRBD2. Germline V gene lookup returns CDR1 GTSNPN and CDR2 SVGIG (reference sequence). The CDR3 is 16 amino acids. Trimming took 1 base from V and 1 from J; bases not matched to a gene: 10. CDR3 residues: CAWSAWGGSSSYEQYF. The CDR3 DNA is TGTGCCTGGAGTGCCTGGGGAGGGTCGTCGTCCTACGAGCAGTACTTC. The full variable domain, rest sourced from reference TRBV30 and TRBJ2-7, is SQTIHQWPATLVQPVGSPLSLECTVEGTSNPNLYWYRQAAGRGLQLLFYSVGIGQISSEVPQNLSASRPQDRQFILSSKKLLLSDSGFYLCAWSAWGGSSSYEQYFGPGTRLTVT.

J is TRBJ1-2 and V is TRBV10-3; 11 bases agree with TRBD1. Trimming cost V 5 bases and J 4 bases; bases outside gene matches: 15. The CDR3 has 18 amino acids. Germline values: CDR1 ENHRY, CDR2 SYGVKD. The CDR3 reads CAISSPGTGGPDGYGYTF. The CDR3 DNA is TGTGCCATCAGTTCCCCCGGGACAGGGGGGCCCGATGGCTATGGCTACACCTTC.

This sequence joins TRBV6-6 and TRBJ1-1; D possibly corresponds to TRBD1 (6 bases). Germline assignment: CDR1 MNHNY and CDR2 SVGAGI (reference sequence). Trimming shortened V by 7 bases and J by 5 bases, and 14 bases separated the two germline ends. The CDR3 has 13 residues. CDR3 protein: CASTEGGGTEAFF. The CDR3 nucleotides are TGTGCCAGCACCGAAGGGGGTGGGACTGAAGCTTTCTTT.